This TCR beta chain was observed in a study of T cells in Graves' hyperthyroidism and ophthalmopathy. This clonotype was picked up a small number of times. RNA transcripts provided the source from which TCR beta CDR3 regions were amplified. The HTBI set primed first-round TCR CDR3 RT-PCR. In TCRdb, the multiplex PCR reads were re-called with MiXCR into one record per CDR3 protein. The sample comprises a few hundred thousand distinct CDR3 sequences, 15% to 20% of which are singletons, and approximately 3.5% rests with the top ten. CDR1 is MNHEY, CDR2 SMNVEV, per germline (reference sequence). CDR3 length: 15 residues. The J segment lost 6 bases and the V segment lost 5 bases, leaving 9 bases of the junction unmatched.

Sequencing was done on a sample of blood. V and J are TRBV27 and TRBJ2-7; 11 bases align to TRBD2. This receptor was taken from a woman in her 40s with Graves' ophthalmopathy. CDR3 nucleotide sequence: TGTGCCAGCAGTGACTTAGCGGGAGGGCCGGGCGAGCAGTACTTC. Amino acids: CASSDLAGGPGEQYF.